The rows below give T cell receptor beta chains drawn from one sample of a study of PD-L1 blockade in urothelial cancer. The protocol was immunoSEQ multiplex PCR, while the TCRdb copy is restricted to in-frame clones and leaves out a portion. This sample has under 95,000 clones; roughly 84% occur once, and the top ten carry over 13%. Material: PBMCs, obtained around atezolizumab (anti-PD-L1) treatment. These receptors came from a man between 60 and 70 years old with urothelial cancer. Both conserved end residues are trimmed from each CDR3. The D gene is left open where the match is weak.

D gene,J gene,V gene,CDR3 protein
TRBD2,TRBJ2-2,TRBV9,ASSLKRGHTGELF
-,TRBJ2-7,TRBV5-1,ASSLDSHYEQY
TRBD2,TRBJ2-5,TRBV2,ASSSLAGGETQY
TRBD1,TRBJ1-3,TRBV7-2,ASSLAAGGSGNTIY
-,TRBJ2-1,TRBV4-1,ASSQDNWGIDDDEQF
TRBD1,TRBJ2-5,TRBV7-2,ASSKWGQGARETQY
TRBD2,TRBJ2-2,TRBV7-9,ASSLAMRSGGTNTGELF
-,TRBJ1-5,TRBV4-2,ASSPHGGGSNQPQH
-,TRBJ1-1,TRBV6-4,ASRPGHLNTEAF
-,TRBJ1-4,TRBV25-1,ASSDHRATNEKLF
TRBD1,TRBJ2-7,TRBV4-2,ASSQTHRGGRSYEQY
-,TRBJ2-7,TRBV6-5,ASMQVINSYEQY
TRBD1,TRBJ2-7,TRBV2,ASSGDSAYEQY
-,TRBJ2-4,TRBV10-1,ASSEEGSSKNIQY
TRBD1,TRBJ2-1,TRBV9,ASSAWTGSLHNEQF
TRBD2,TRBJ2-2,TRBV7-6,ASSTRGTSGGANTGELF
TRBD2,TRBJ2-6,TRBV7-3,ASSSILAGGFGANVLT
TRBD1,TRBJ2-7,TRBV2,ASSSGGEQY
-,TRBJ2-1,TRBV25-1,ASSELASHNEQF
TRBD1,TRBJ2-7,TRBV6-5,ASSQGAYEQY
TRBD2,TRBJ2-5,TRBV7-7,ASSLDGRGDETQY
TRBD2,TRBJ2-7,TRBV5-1,ASSTSGSPYEQY
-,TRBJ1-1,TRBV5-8,ASSLFKRPGRAF
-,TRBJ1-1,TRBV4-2,ASSQESGGDTEAF
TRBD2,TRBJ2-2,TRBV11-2,ASSRAGVGTGELF